This T cell receptor (beta chain) is drawn from a study of blood T cell repertoires in COVID-19. V was clipped by 7 bases and J by 10 bases; unmatched bases: 15. The CDR3 has 15 amino acids. The germline V gene encodes CDR1 MGHRA and CDR2 YSYEKL. TCRdb keeps only in-frame clones here, not all; method: immunoSEQ multiplex PCR. The sample has about 500,000 clones; roughly 89% are singletons. This TCR came from a woman between 45 and 65 years old with COVID-19, enrolled during active disease. V usage is TRBV4-1 and J usage is TRBJ2-1; 8 nucleotides line up with TRBD2. The sequencing input was peripheral blood. The CDR3 region has the DNA TGCGCCAGCACGAGCTTCGAGGCGGGGGGAAGGGAGCAGTTCTTC. It yields the protein CASTSFEAGGREQFF.